A single sample is the source of the 6 T cell receptor beta chains below, sequenced in a study of T cell repertoires in cytomegalovirus infection. No antigen has been assigned to these receptors. TCRdb analysed the reads with MiXCR anew, one entry per CDR3 protein. This sample has 680,000 or so distinct CDR3 sequences; around 32% occur once, and the top ten carry roughly 18%. The sample here was cultured PBMCs, taken from culture after CMV antigen stimulation. The receptor source for this set is a human donor in good health (CMV status not recorded). Some clones in this sample may be carry-over from other donors' samples.

V usage is TRBV10-3 and J usage is TRBJ2-5; TRBD2 matches at 7 bases. Germline lookup yields CDR1 ENHRY and CDR2 SYGVKD. CDR3 length: 15 amino acids. V lost 10 bases to trimming and J lost 0 bases; unmatched junction nucleotides: 11. The CDR3 loop is CATQGQLAYQETQYF. DNA of the CDR3: TGTGCCACCCAAGGCCAACTAGCGTACCAAGAGACCCAGTACTTC.

As to this clonotype: A read error may be the cause here, since a much bigger clone is one base away. The chain recombines TRBV12-3 or TRBV12-4 with TRBJ1-3; D remains unclear. Trimming removed 2 bases from V and 5 bases from J, with 22 bases in between. The CDR3 covers 18 residues. The CDR3 region has the DNA TGTGCCAGCAGTTTACGAGTAGCGAGGGTGCGAAGTAGAAACACCATATATTTT. This codes for CASSLRVARVRSRNTIYF.

A few counts support this clonotype. The rearrangement uses TRBV4-1 and TRBJ2-2; D is uncertain. The CDR3 is made up of 17 amino acids. The V gene lost 0 bases and the J gene lost 0 bases, with 11 bases spanning the gap. The germline V gene encodes CDR1 MGHRA and CDR2 YSYEKL. CDR3 region: CASSQDLSFANTGELFF. The CDR3 DNA sequence: TGCGCCAGCAGCCAAGATCTTTCGTTCGCGAACACCGGGGAGCTGTTTTTT.

The chain employs TRBV12-3 or TRBV12-4 and TRBJ1-1; 11 bases align to TRBD1. There are 16 residues in the CDR3. J lost 4 bases, V lost 5 bases, and 9 bases had no gene match. CDR3: CASSRWTGGRGTEAFF. DNA for the CDR3: TGTGCCAGCAGTCGGTGGACAGGGGGCCGGGGCACTGAAGCTTTCTTT.

The J gene is TRBJ2-1, the V gene TRBV7-9; TRBD2 is a possible D gene (6 bases). This CDR3 spans 14 amino acids. Looked up from germline, CDR1 is SEHNR and CDR2 is FQNEAQ (reference sequence). V lost 5 bases to trimming and J lost 2 bases, with 10 bases between them. The CDR3 coding sequence is TGTGCCAGCAGCCTGGACTATACCTACAATGAGCAGTTCTTC. Translation: CASSLDYTYNEQFF.

The rearrangement links TRBV4-1 to TRBJ2-1; 10 bases agree with TRBD2. This CDR3 has 15 amino acids. Germline V gives CDR1 MGHRA, CDR2 YSYEKL. J gave up 10 bases and V 9 bases, and 15 bases lay outside the gene matches. The CDR3 DNA sequence: TGCGCCAGTATAGCGGGGGGCCCCCAGAGAACGGAGCAGTTCTTC. It is translated as CASIAGGPQRTEQFF.